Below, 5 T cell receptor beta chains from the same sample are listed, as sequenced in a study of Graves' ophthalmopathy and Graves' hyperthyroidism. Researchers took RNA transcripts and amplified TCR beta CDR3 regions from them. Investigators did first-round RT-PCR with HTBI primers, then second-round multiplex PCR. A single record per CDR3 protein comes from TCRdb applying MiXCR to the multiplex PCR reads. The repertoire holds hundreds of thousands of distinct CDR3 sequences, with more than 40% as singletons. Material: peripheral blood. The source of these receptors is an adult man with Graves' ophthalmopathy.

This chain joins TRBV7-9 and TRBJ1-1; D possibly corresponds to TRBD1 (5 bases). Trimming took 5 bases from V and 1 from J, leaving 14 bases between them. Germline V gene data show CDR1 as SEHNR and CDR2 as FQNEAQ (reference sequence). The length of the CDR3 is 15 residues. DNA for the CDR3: TGTGCCAGCAGCCCTTATGATACAGGGAACACTGAAGCTTTCTTT. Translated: CASSPYDTGNTEAFF.

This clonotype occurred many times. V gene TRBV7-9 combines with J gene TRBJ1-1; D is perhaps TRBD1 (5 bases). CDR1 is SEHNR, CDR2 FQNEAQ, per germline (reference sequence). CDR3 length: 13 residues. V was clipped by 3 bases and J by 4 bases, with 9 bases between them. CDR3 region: CASSFPQGTEAFF. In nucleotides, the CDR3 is TGTGCCAGCAGCTTCCCCCAGGGCACTGAAGCTTTCTTT.

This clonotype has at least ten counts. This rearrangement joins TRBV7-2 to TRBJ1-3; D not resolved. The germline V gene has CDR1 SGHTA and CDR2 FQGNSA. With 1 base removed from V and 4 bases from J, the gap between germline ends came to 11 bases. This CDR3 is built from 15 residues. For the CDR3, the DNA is TGTGCCAGCAGCTTAGTGCACAGTAAAGGAAACACCATATATTTT. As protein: CASSLVHSKGNTIYF.

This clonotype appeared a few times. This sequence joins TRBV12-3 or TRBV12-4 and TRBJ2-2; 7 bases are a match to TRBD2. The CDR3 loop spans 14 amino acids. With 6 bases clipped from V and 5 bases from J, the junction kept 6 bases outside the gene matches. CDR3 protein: CASSPGGRTGELFF. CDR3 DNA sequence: TGTGCCAGCAGCCCCGGGGGGAGGACCGGGGAGCTGTTTTTT.

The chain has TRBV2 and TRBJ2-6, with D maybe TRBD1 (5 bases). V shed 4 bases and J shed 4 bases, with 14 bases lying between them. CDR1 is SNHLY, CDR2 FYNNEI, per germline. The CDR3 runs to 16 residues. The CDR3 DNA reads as TGTGCCAGCAGTGCGTTAGGCCGACAGGGGGCCAACGTCCTGACTTTC. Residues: CASSALGRQGANVLTF.